The clone carrying this T cell receptor beta chain was counted ten times or more. Its target is not known. The source of the sample is a study of Graves' ophthalmopathy and Graves' hyperthyroidism. Transcripts of RNA were the source for amplifying TCR beta CDR3 regions. The first round was an RT-PCR with HTBI primers, and the second round was a multiplex PCR. TCRdb reprocessed the multiplex PCR reads via MiXCR and lists one record per CDR3 protein. The data contain 400,000 to 500,000 distinct CDR3 sequences, under 25% of them singletons. Germline values: CDR1 ENHRY, CDR2 SYGVKD. Trimming pared 7 bases from V and 3 bases from J, leaving 9 bases between. This CDR3 spans 13 amino acids. Notes on the study in general: Thyroid clonotypes that were expanded above 0.001 frequency mostly also appeared in blood.

The J gene is TRBJ2-2, the V gene TRBV10-3, with D unclear. The TCR originated in a woman between 18 and 29 years old with stable Graves' hyperthyroidism. The sequenced sample was peripheral blood. CDR3 bases: TGTGCCATCATCAGAGAAGACACCGGGGAGCTGTTTTTT. It is translated as CAIIREDTGELFF.